This TCR beta chain was sequenced for a study of T cells after yellow fever vaccination. Study outcomes and limitations: Abundant clonotypes from the bulk population could have been carried over as contaminants into FACS-sorted repertoires.

A word on this clonotype: The target antigen is unknown.

The germline V and J ends were trimmed by 3 bases and 3 bases, with 9 bases remaining between them. The germline V gene encodes CDR1 SGHTA and CDR2 FQGNSA. This CDR3 region has 13 residues. Production of TCR cDNA was by 5'RACE template switching, which also added a universal primer site and UMIs. MiXCR, run by TCRdb on the 5' RACE reads, gives a single entry per CDR3 protein. This table has a few hundred thousand distinct CDR3 sequences, about 7% appearing once. Sequences were derived from CD4+ T cells sorted from PBMCs, sampled 15 days after the yellow fever booster vaccination. The receptor's source is a man between 25 and 39 years old who received the YFV17D yellow fever vaccine. The rearrangement uses TRBV7-2 and TRBJ2-7; D is unresolved. The CDR3 coding sequence is TGTGCCAGCAGCTTGAAACAGATCTACGAGCAGTACTTC. Translating gives CASSLKQIYEQYF.